The 23 T cell receptor beta chains below were found in one sample sequenced in a study of human T cells and chemical hapten exposure. The time point here: patch test 1, 2 weeks after DPC sensitization. Treatment of the sample: therapeutic diphenylcyclopropenone sensitization with weekly scalp DPC. TCRdb analysed the RACE reads with MiXCR anew, one entry per CDR3 protein. The data hold some 380,000 distinct CDR3 sequences, with 4% to 5.5% observed a single time. Sequenced material: whole blood, taken in connection with sensitization to the hapten diphenylcyclopropenone (DPC). All receptors derive from a woman aged 45-65 years with alopecia areata. Some clones in this sample may be carry-over from other donors' samples.

This clonotype showed up many times. The chain recombines TRBV28 with TRBJ1-4; no reliable D call. CDR3 length: 13 amino acids. V dropped 4 bases and J dropped 6 bases, with 9 bases sitting between them. Germline values: CDR1 MDHEN, CDR2 SYDVKM. CDR3 in amino acids: CASSSDGDEKLFF. The DNA of the CDR3 is TGTGCCAGCAGTTCGGACGGGGATGAAAAACTGTTTTTT.

This clonotype came up many times. The chain links TRBV27 to TRBJ2-5; the D gene is possibly TRBD1 (6 bases). The V gene's germline CDR1 is MNHEY and CDR2 SMNVEV (reference sequence). The CDR3 covers 15 residues. Trimming cost V 2 bases and J 3 bases, with 13 bases left between them. The CDR3 bases are TGTGCCAGCAGTTTACTACCCAGGGGAAAAGAGACCCAGTACTTC. It translates to CASSLLPRGKETQYF.

This clonotype was seen ten or more times. The chain has TRBV13 and TRBJ2-5, with TRBD2 matching 11 bases. The CDR3 has 17 amino acids. The germline gives CDR1 PRHDT, CDR2 FYEKMQ (reference sequence). With 4 bases clipped from V and 3 bases from J, the junction kept 10 bases outside the gene matches. CDR3 in DNA: TGTGCCAGCAGCTACGAGACTAGCGGGGTTGGGAAAGAGACCCAGTACTTC. This translates into CASSYETSGVGKETQYF.

This clonotype was detected ten times or more. V is TRBV29-1 and J is TRBJ2-1; the match to TRBD2 covers 9 bases. The CDR3 spans 14 residues. Unmatched junction bases numbered 9, after V lost 6 bases and J lost 6 bases. Germline V lookup: CDR1 SQVTM, CDR2 ANQGSEA. In nucleotides, the CDR3 is TGCAGCGTGGGGGCGGGAGGGCCCCGCAATGAGCAGTTCTTC. It is translated as CSVGAGGPRNEQFF.

The CDR3, as DNA: TGTGCCAGCAAGTTGAAGGGACAGGGGGCAGCAGAGCAGTACTTC. Protein sequence: CASKLKGQGAAEQYF. This chain connects TRBV12-3 or TRBV12-4 to TRBJ2-7, with 12 bases fitting TRBD1. The CDR3 consists of 15 residues. V lost 7 bases, J lost 7 bases, and 11 bases stayed unmatched.

At least ten counts were recorded for this clonotype. The chain is built from TRBV9 and TRBJ2-7; no clear D. This CDR3 region has 14 residues. Trimming stripped 4 bases from V and 2 bases from J, with 13 bases between. The germline gives CDR1 SGDLS, CDR2 YYNGEE. DNA of the CDR3: TGTGCCAGCAGCTTGGACGGTGCTACCTACGAGCAGTACTTC. It yields the protein CASSLDGATYEQYF.

This clonotype was seen at least ten times. CDR3 sequence: CASSFGTEQETQYF. The CDR3 DNA follows: TGCGCCAGCAGCTTCGGGACTGAACAAGAGACCCAGTACTTC. This chain joins TRBV5-1 and TRBJ2-5, with a possible D match to TRBD2 (6 bases). CDR1 and CDR2 (germline): SGHRS, YFSETQ. This CDR3 has 14 amino acids. V lost 2 bases and J lost 2, with 10 bases in between.

V usage is TRBV6-1 and J usage is TRBJ1-1, with TRBD1 identical over 7 bases. V was clipped by 2 bases and J by 4 bases; unmatched bases: 4. Germline V lookup: CDR1 MNHNS, CDR2 SASEGT. The length of the CDR3 is 14 residues. CDR3 amino acids: CASSESGQLTEAFF. Written as DNA, the CDR3 is TGTGCCAGCAGTGAATCGGGACAGCTCACTGAAGCTTTCTTT.

This clonotype was recorded many times. The chain employs TRBV29-1 and TRBJ1-5; TRBD1 might be the D (6 bases). V was shortened by 4 bases and J by 2 bases, with 12 bases between the two germline ends. This CDR3 region has 14 residues. Germline V gene data show CDR1 as SQVTM and CDR2 as ANQGSEA. The CDR3 region has the DNA TGCAGCGTTGGTGTAGCAGGGGGCAATCAGCCCCAGCATTTT. Its protein product is CSVGVAGGNQPQHF.

This clonotype has a handful of counts. V usage is TRBV6-1 and J usage is TRBJ1-5; no reliable D call. V was shortened by 3 bases and J by 5 bases, with 5 bases between the two germline ends. In germline, CDR1 is MNHNS, CDR2 SASEGT. This CDR3 spans 12 amino acids. The CDR3 spells CASSDFDQPQHF. The CDR3 DNA sequence: TGTGCCAGCAGTGATTTCGATCAGCCCCAGCATTTT.

This clonotype showed up many times. The chain carries TRBV20-1 and TRBJ2-5, with unresolved D. The CDR3 is 10 amino acids. Trimming removed 4 bases at V and 6 bases at J, with 6 bases between. Germline loops: CDR1 DFQATT, CDR2 SNEGSKA (reference sequence). The CDR3 here is CSAKKKTQYF. CDR3 nucleotides: TGCAGTGCTAAGAAGAAGACCCAGTACTTC.

V is TRBV28 and J is TRBJ2-1; possibly TRBD2 for D (5 bases). Trimming left V 2 bases short and J 2 bases short, with 16 bases between. CDR3 length equals 17 residues. Germline values: CDR1 MDHEN, CDR2 SYDVKM. This CDR3 reads CASSLQARGRTYNEQFF. The DNA for the CDR3 is TGTGCCAGCAGTTTACAGGCGAGAGGGCGCACCTACAATGAGCAGTTCTTC.

Comment on this clonotype: A much larger clone sits a single nucleotide away, making a read error possible. The V and J genes are TRBV10-3 and TRBJ2-3, with 10 bases identical to TRBD2. Germline V gene data show CDR1 as ENHRY and CDR2 as SYGVKD. J was trimmed by 5 bases and V by 11 bases; bases with no gene match: 16. The CDR3 loop spans 16 amino acids. CDR3 nucleotides: TGTGCCGTCCAGGGGGTCAGCGGGAGGGCCGAAGATACGCAGTATTTT. Residues: CAVQGVSGRAEDTQYF.

At least ten counts were recorded for this clonotype. V usage is TRBV11-2 and J usage is TRBJ1-4; unclear D gene. The CDR3 runs 12 residues. With 1 base removed from V and 8 bases from J, the gap between germline ends came to 5 bases. CDR1 is SGHAT and CDR2 is FQNNGV in the germline V gene. In DNA form, the CDR3 reads TGTGCCAGCAGCTTAGGGGTAGAAAAACTGTTTTTT. Amino acids: CASSLGVEKLFF.

The table lists this clonotype with a few counts. The chain links TRBV5-1 to TRBJ1-1; no reliable D call. This CDR3 spans 12 amino acids. CDR1 is SGHRS and CDR2 is YFSETQ in the germline V gene. V was cut by 5 bases and J by 0 bases, with 5 bases left in between. CDR3 nucleotides: TGCGCCAGCAGAGAGATGAACACTGAAGCTTTCTTT. As protein: CASREMNTEAFF.

This clonotype was counted many times. The chain recombines TRBV29-1 with TRBJ2-1; 15 positions agree with TRBD2. Germline assignment: CDR1 SQVTM and CDR2 ANQGSEA. J gave up 9 bases and V 7 bases, and 4 bases lay outside the gene matches. CDR3 length: 13 residues. The CDR3 here is CSGGLAGGGEQFF. The DNA for the CDR3 is TGCAGCGGGGGACTAGCGGGAGGCGGTGAGCAGTTCTTC.

This clonotype was observed many times. The chain has TRBV7-2 and TRBJ1-1, with TRBD1 as a possible D gene (6 bases). V lost 7 bases and J lost 4, with 10 bases in between. The CDR3 is 12 residues long. The germline V gene has CDR1 SGHTA and CDR2 FQGNSA. This CDR3 is CASKRGGTEAFF. DNA of the CDR3: TGTGCCAGCAAACGAGGGGGCACTGAAGCTTTCTTT.

As regards this clonotype: Possible read error: a much larger clone is one base away. The CDR3 is CRARGFDYGYTF. CDR3 bases: TGCAGAGCTAGGGGGTTTGACTATGGCTACACCTTC. This chain joins TRBV20-1 and TRBJ1-2; possible D gene TRBD1, 6 bases. The CDR3 contains 12 residues. The V gene's germline CDR1 is DFQATT and CDR2 SNEGSKA (reference sequence).

This clonotype was seen repeatedly, ten times or more. This chain connects TRBV15 to TRBJ1-2; no firm D call. The V gene lost 1 base and the J gene lost 8 bases, with 11 bases spanning the gap. Germline V CDR1 and CDR2: LNHNV, YYDKDF (reference sequence). CDR3 size: 13 residues. CDR3 residues: CATSRGGSGGYTF. Written as DNA, the CDR3 is TGTGCCACCAGCAGAGGAGGTTCTGGGGGCTACACCTTC.

This clonotype was recorded at least ten times. The rearrangement uses TRBV12-3 or TRBV12-4 and TRBJ2-2; D possibly corresponds to TRBD2 (5 bases). Trimming shortened V by 6 bases and J by 0 bases, and 11 bases separated the two germline ends. The CDR3 length is 15 residues. The CDR3, as DNA: TGTGCCAGCAGACCTGGAGGTGCGAACACCGGGGAGCTGTTTTTT. Translated, it gives CASRPGGANTGELFF.

Only a few counts were recorded for this clonotype. The rearrangement uses TRBV6-5 and TRBJ1-2; 12 positions agree with TRBD1. The V segment lost 10 bases and the J segment 2 bases; nucleotides outside the gene matches: 14. This CDR3 has 17 residues. In germline, CDR1 is MNHEY, CDR2 SVGAGI. CDR3 region: CAIGPGQGALKNYGYTF. Here the CDR3 DNA reads TGTGCCATCGGTCCGGGACAGGGGGCCCTAAAAAACTATGGCTACACCTTC.

This clonotype has at least ten counts. V gene TRBV7-2 combines with J gene TRBJ2-1; TRBD2 is a possible D gene (6 bases). The CDR3 spans 15 residues. Trimming left V 2 bases short and J 4 bases short, with 12 bases between. CDR1 SGHTA and CDR2 FQGNSA come from the germline V gene. This CDR3 reads CASSLSRGDYNEQFF. The DNA for the CDR3 is TGTGCCAGCAGCTTATCGCGGGGCGATTACAATGAGCAGTTCTTC.

This clonotype was detected many times. The chain carries TRBV24-1 and TRBJ1-2, with D hard to call. The germline V gene has CDR1 KGHDR and CDR2 SFDVKD. The CDR3 totals 14 residues. The ends were cut back, 1 base at V and 2 bases at J, with 7 bases in the middle. In DNA form, the CDR3 reads TGTGCCACCAGTGATTTTGGCCTAAACTATGGCTACACCTTC. Translated: CATSDFGLNYGYTF.